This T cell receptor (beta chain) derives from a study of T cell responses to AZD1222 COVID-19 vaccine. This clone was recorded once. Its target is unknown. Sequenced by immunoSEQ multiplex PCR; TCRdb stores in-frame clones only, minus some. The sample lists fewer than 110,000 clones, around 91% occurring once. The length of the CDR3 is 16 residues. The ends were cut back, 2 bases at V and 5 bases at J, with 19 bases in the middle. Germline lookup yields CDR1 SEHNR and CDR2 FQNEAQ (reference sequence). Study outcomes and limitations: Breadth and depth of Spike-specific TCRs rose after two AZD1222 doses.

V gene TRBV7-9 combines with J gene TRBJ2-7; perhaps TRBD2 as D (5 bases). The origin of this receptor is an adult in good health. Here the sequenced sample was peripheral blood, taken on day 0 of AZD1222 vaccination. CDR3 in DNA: TGTGCCAGCAGCTTATTGGGTAGCCGGGGAGTCCACGAGCAGTACTTC. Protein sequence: CASSLLGSRGVHEQYF.